One T cell receptor beta chain is described in this entry. Assay used: immunoSEQ multiplex PCR; TCRdb lists only in-frame clones, some missing. The table lists about 34,000 clones, roughly 85% of them singletons. Trimming cost V 2 bases and J 5 bases; bases outside gene matches: 6. The V gene's germline CDR1 is ENHRY and CDR2 SYGVKD. The CDR3 sequence is 15 residues long. The data originate from a study of OX40 agonist ivuxolimab in advanced cancers. Sequenced material: CD4+ or CD8+ T cells sorted from blood, taken in a trial of the OX40 agonist ivuxolimab. This clonotype originated in an adult with an advanced solid tumor such as melanoma, head and neck, liver or kidney cancer. This chain joins TRBV10-3 and TRBJ1-1, with 9 positions matching TRBD1. CDR3 loop: CAISEKGTGLTEAFF. Here the CDR3 DNA reads TGTGCCATCAGTGAGAAAGGGACAGGGCTAACTGAAGCTTTCTTT.